The T cell receptor beta chain described here comes from a study of CD8 T cells in Susac syndrome. The germline CDR1 and CDR2 sequences are SGHRS and YFSETQ. The CDR3 has 16 amino acids. Trimming shortened V by 0 bases and J by 0 bases, and 12 bases separated the two germline ends. The T cells that were sequenced for TCR beta were CD8+ and CD4+ cells from blood. It was healthy donors who served as the controls, matched for age and sex. Reverse transcription of roughly 0.45 to 1 ug RNA used random hexamers. TCRdb reprocessed the immunoSEQ multiplex PCR reads via MiXCR and lists one record per CDR3 protein. The data contain 180,000 or so distinct CDR3 sequences, approximately 96% of them singletons.

Sequencing input: CD4+ T cells from PBMCs. The genes are TRBV5-1 and TRBJ1-1; D call uncertain. The receptor was isolated from a human donor in good health. CDR3 bases: TGCGCCAGCAGCTTGGGAGTGATCGGGATGAACACTGAAGCTTTCTTT. Translation gives CASSLGVIGMNTEAFF.